These 11 T cell receptor beta chains were sequenced from one sample in a study of T cells expressing NK-cell markers. After re-calling the 5' RACE reads, TCRdb lists one entry per CDR3 protein, DNA absent. The sample yields roughly 430,000 distinct CDR3 sequences, of which the top ten take up 7.3%. Specimen: blood T cells: a sorted CD56 or NKG2C T cell subset, CD4+ or CD8+ T cells, or bulk PBMC T cells (not recorded which). The receptors here all came from a woman aged 18 to 75 in good health.

This chain joins TRBV20-1 and TRBJ2-7; TCRdb's D call of TRBD1 is untestable without DNA. Germline-derived CDR1 and CDR2 are DFQATT and SNEGSKA (reference sequence). The CDR3 runs to 13 residues. The CDR3 loop reads CSASRLGGYEQYF.

The rearrangement uses TRBV20-1 and TRBJ1-1; TCRdb indicates TRBD1, and absent DNA this call remains unverified. The CDR3 has 14 residues. CDR1 DFQATT and CDR2 SNEGSKA come from the germline V gene (reference sequence). The CDR3 sequence is CSAREWGGDGEAFF.

V and J are TRBV7-6 and TRBJ2-3; there is no DNA to check the TCRdb D call of TRBD2. CDR1 and CDR2 from the germline V gene are SGHVS and FNYEAQ. CDR3 length: 13 amino acids. The CDR3: CASTLSGPDTQYF.

The V gene is TRBV7-3, the J gene TRBJ1-1. The CDR3 is 14 residues long. Per the germline V gene, CDR1 is SGHTA and CDR2 is FQGTGA. The CDR3 reads CASGVAGGNTEAFF.

The rearrangement uses TRBV20-1 and TRBJ1-1. Germline V lookup: CDR1 DFQATT, CDR2 SNEGSKA (reference sequence). The CDR3 is made up of 12 amino acids. This CDR3 reads CSASVMNTEAFF.

The chain is built from TRBV11-1 and TRBJ2-3; checking the TCRdb D call of TRBD2 is not possible without DNA. The CDR3 is made up of 18 amino acids. Germline CDR1 is SGHAT and CDR2 is FQDESV (reference sequence). CDR3: CASSLTTVTSGGADTQYF.

The gene calls are TRBV7-9 and TRBJ1-5; lacking DNA, the TRBD1 call made by TCRdb goes unchecked. Germline CDR1 SEHNR, CDR2 FQNEAQ (reference sequence). The CDR3 is 13 residues long. The CDR3 sequence is CASSFPKDGAQHF.

The chain carries TRBV20-1 and TRBJ2-7; the TRBD1 assignment by TCRdb is unverifiable without DNA. The CDR3 extends over 14 amino acids. Germline V CDR1 and CDR2: DFQATT, SNEGSKA (reference sequence). The CDR3 protein is CSAKRQGKSYEQYF.

The rearrangement uses TRBV6-1 and TRBJ2-7; absent DNA, TCRdb's TRBD2 call cannot be checked. Germline CDR1 reads MNHNS; CDR2 reads SASEGT. The CDR3 has 15 residues. The CDR3: CASRPRVAGNYEQYF.

CDR3 region: CSVEGRQGNTGELFF. The chain joins TRBV29-1 to TRBJ2-2; TCRdb's assignment of TRBD1 cannot be checked, as there is no DNA. Germline CDR1 and CDR2: SQVTM and ANQGSEA. The CDR3 has 15 residues.

CDR3 protein: CASRESYNEQFF. V and J are TRBV11-2 and TRBJ2-1. Germline V gene data show CDR1 as SGHAT and CDR2 as FQNNGV. The CDR3 has 12 residues.